This entry describes one T cell receptor beta chain. This sample is drawn from a study of blood T cell repertoires in COVID-19. As for the study in general: Acute and convalescent COVID-19 samples came from the United States, Italy and Spain. PBMCs, B-cell-depleted T cells, or T cells were the source of the cDNA or gDNA that made up the material.

Original methodology: Estimates of nucleated cell counts were drawn from the amplification of reference gene primers. The assay was immunoSEQ multiplex PCR, and TCRdb's table has in-frame clones only and misses some. That table supplies the V and J calls and clone size; D and trimming were determined from the DNA. The sample contains 150,000 to 200,000 clones, around four fifths of which appear only once. The CDR3 contains 16 residues. With 4 bases clipped from V and 4 bases from J, the junction kept 9 bases outside the gene matches. CDR1 SGHDN and CDR2 FVKESK come from the germline V gene. The rearrangement joins TRBV14 to TRBJ2-5; 10 bases are a match to TRBD1. Source material: peripheral blood. The clonotype was recovered from a woman of 80 years or more with COVID-19, enrolled during active disease. CDR3 sequence (DNA): TGTGCCAGCAGCCCCAGACAGGGGGCGGGTGGAGAGACCCAGTACTTC. Protein product: CASSPRQGAGGETQYF.